This T cell receptor (beta chain) was recovered during a study of blood T cells in healthy people across ages. This clonotype was picked up a small number of times. The authors ran a second PCR of 7 to 11 cycles using a sample-barcoded 5' primer and a J-beta primer mix. TCRdb re-analysed the 5' RACE reads in MiXCR, keeping a single row per CDR3 protein. Among about 1,400,000 distinct CDR3 sequences listed, approximately 40% were seen once. CDR3 length equals 12 residues. CDR1 is SGHTA, CDR2 FQGNSA, per germline. The V and J ends lost 4 bases and 4 bases respectively, with 5 bases between them. This sequence originates from a woman between 18 and 29 years old in good health. The specimen sequenced was blood. The genes are TRBV7-2 and TRBJ1-5; D is uncertain. The CDR3 DNA is TGTGCCAGCAGCTCCCCGAATCAGCCCCAGCATTTT. The encoded protein is CASSSPNQPQHF.